The 32 T cell receptor beta chains in this list originate from one sample, sequenced in a study of control samples from healthy donors and cancer patients (dated by TCRdb to about 2020). The method was the immunoSEQ multiplex PCR assay. The table was pulled from immuneACCESS by TCRdb, which kept in-frame rearrangements only. Such tables lose some clones; where checked, under half of the loss comes from unresolved V genes, and the rest has no known cause. The sample table contains about 100,000 clones; only one count was recorded for around four fifths of them. The ten largest account for around a fifth of the sample. The specimen sequenced was blood. The receptor source for this set is a young man in good health.

The chain has TRBV7-7 and TRBJ2-5; maybe TRBD1 (7 bases). Germline values: CDR1 SSHAT, CDR2 FNYEAQ (reference sequence). V was trimmed by 5 bases and J by 2 bases, leaving 15 bases between them. The length of the CDR3 is 15 residues. The CDR3: CASSRSQGGQETQYF. CDR3 bases: TGTGCCAGCAGCCGTTCCCAGGGGGGACAAGAGACCCAGTACTTC.

This clone was seen a single time. This sequence joins TRBV6-1 and TRBJ2-4; TRBD2 is a possible D gene (5 bases). V was cut by 2 bases and J by 3 bases, with 8 bases left in between. CDR1 and CDR2 from the germline V gene are MNHNS and SASEGT. This CDR3 has 14 amino acids. CDR3 DNA sequence: TGTGCCAGCAGTGAACGAGGGAGCAAAAACATTCAGTACTTC. Protein product: CASSERGSKNIQYF.

The V call is TRBV10-3, the J call TRBJ1-1; possibly TRBD1 for D (6 bases). Trimming removed 6 bases from V and 5 bases from J, with 13 bases in between. Looked up from germline, CDR1 is ENHRY and CDR2 is SYGVKD. This CDR3 is 13 amino acids long. Here the CDR3 DNA reads TGTGCCATCAGGGACAGTTACGAGACTGAAGCTTTCTTT. Its protein product is CAIRDSYETEAFF.

This chain uses TRBV5-1 with TRBJ1-6; 8 nucleotides align to TRBD1. Trimming removed 1 base from V and 10 bases from J; junction bases left unmatched: 7. CDR3 length equals 15 residues. Germline V gene sequence: CDR1 SGHRS, CDR2 YFSETQ. For the CDR3, the DNA is TGCGCCAGCAGCTTGTCCGGACAGGGAATGTCACCCCTCCACTTT. It is translated as CASSLSGQGMSPLHF.

The chain links TRBV5-1 to TRBJ2-7; D is unclear. The germline gives CDR1 SGHRS, CDR2 YFSETQ. The CDR3 runs 13 residues. V dropped 1 base and J dropped 3 bases, with 8 bases sitting between them. The CDR3 region is CASSLLSNYEQYF. The CDR3, as DNA: TGCGCCAGCAGCTTGTTATCCAACTACGAGCAGTACTTC.

The V and J genes are TRBV11-2 and TRBJ2-7; D is undetermined. This CDR3 has 13 residues. V was pared by 3 bases and J by 0 bases, with 6 bases between. Germline-derived CDR1 and CDR2 are SGHAT and FQNNGV. The CDR3 reads CASSLQASYEQYF. The CDR3 bases are TGTGCCAGCAGCTTGCAGGCCTCCTACGAGCAGTACTTC.

The V call is TRBV5-1, the J call TRBJ1-6; D call uncertain. The V end lost 5 bases, the J end lost 6 bases, and 15 bases lay between the germline ends. The germline V gene has CDR1 SGHRS and CDR2 YFSETQ. The CDR3 spans 15 residues. CDR3 sequence reads: CASRNRPGPNSPLHF. The DNA for the CDR3 is TGCGCCAGCAGGAACCGACCCGGACCTAATTCACCCCTCCACTTT.

The chain links TRBV7-9 to TRBJ2-3; D is possibly TRBD1 (6 bases). The CDR3 consists of 15 residues. Germline CDR1 and CDR2: SEHNR and FQNEAQ (reference sequence). Trimming stripped 0 bases from V and 3 bases from J, with 10 bases between. The CDR3 bases are TGTGCCAGCAGCTTAGCGCAGGGGCGGACAGATACGCAGTATTTT. It yields the protein CASSLAQGRTDTQYF.

For the CDR3, the DNA is TGTGCCTGGACAGGGGGCGATACTGAAGCTTTCTTT. Amino acids: CAWTGGDTEAFF. The chain is built from TRBV30 and TRBJ1-1, with 8 bases identical to TRBD1. Trimming cost V 4 bases and J 5 bases; bases outside gene matches: 3. CDR3 length: 12 amino acids. Looked up from germline, CDR1 is GTSNPN and CDR2 is SVGIG (reference sequence). Full variable domain (remainder filled in from reference TRBV30 and TRBJ1-1): SQTIHQWPATLVQPVGSPLSLECTVEGTSNPNLYWYRQAAGRGLQLLFYSVGIGQISSEVPQNLSASRPQDRQFILSSKKLLLSDSGFYLCAWTGGDTEAFFGQGTRLTVV.

The rearrangement links TRBV7-8 to TRBJ1-1; possible D gene TRBD1, 6 bases. The V gene lost 11 bases and the J gene lost 3 bases, with 28 bases spanning the gap. CDR1 and CDR2 from the germline V gene are SGHVS and FQNEAQ. CDR3 size: 17 residues. The CDR3 nucleotides are TGTGCCTGCTGGTTGGGGGGGCCGGGTTTGGGCGACACTGAAGCTTTCTTT. Encoded protein: CACWLGGPGLGDTEAFF.

The genes are TRBV19 and TRBJ1-1; no definite D call. CDR3 size: 14 residues. The germline CDR1 and CDR2 sequences are LNHDA and SQIVND (reference sequence). Trimming removed 1 base at V and 6 bases at J, with 12 bases between. CDR3 nucleotides: TGTGCCAGTAGTATAGGAACCCCTAGGGCTGAAGCTTTCTTT. This gives the protein CASSIGTPRAEAFF.

The V and J genes are TRBV2 and TRBJ2-7; D is possibly TRBD1 (6 bases). This CDR3 comprises 15 residues. The V end was cut by 0 bases, the J end by 9 bases, with 18 bases between. Germline V gene lookup returns CDR1 SNHLY and CDR2 FYNNEI. The CDR3 sequence: CASSEATGWSAVQYF. The CDR3 DNA reads TGTGCCAGCAGTGAAGCCACAGGGTGGTCTGCTGTGCAGTACTTC.

The chain joins TRBV27 to TRBJ1-2, with D perhaps matching TRBD1 (6 bases). Per the germline V gene, CDR1 is MNHEY and CDR2 is SMNVEV (reference sequence). Deletions cut 2 bases from V and 8 bases from J, with 15 bases between. This CDR3 contains 14 residues. CDR3 in amino acids: CASSLRPGALGYTF. CDR3 in DNA: TGTGCCAGCAGTTTACGCCCGGGGGCCCTAGGCTACACCTTC.

This clone appeared once. V is TRBV10-3 and J is TRBJ2-7; possibly TRBD1 for D (5 bases). The CDR3 length is 13 residues. Germline CDR1 reads ENHRY; CDR2 reads SYGVKD. V shed 5 bases and J shed 2 bases, with 10 bases lying between them. The CDR3 nucleotides read TGTGCCATCAGTAAGGACACTACCTACGAGCAGTACTTC. Translated, it gives CAISKDTTYEQYF.

V usage is TRBV11-3 and J usage is TRBJ2-5; no clear D gene. Germline CDR1 and CDR2: SGHNT and YENEEA. Trimming took 4 bases from V and 9 from J, leaving 9 bases between them. CDR3 size: 11 residues. CDR3 in DNA: TGTGCCAGCAGCTCTTTCGTGGCCCAGTACTTC. Translated, it gives CASSSFVAQYF.

This clone has only a few counts. The chain joins TRBV11-2 to TRBJ2-7; 10 bases fit TRBD2. The CDR3 totals 15 residues. CDR1 and CDR2 from the germline V gene are SGHAT and FQNNGV. The V and J ends lost 1 base and 3 bases, in that order; junction bases with no gene match: 3. The chain's CDR3 is CASSLGTSGVYEQYF. The CDR3, as DNA: TGTGCCAGCAGCTTAGGCACTAGCGGGGTCTACGAGCAGTACTTC.

This chain uses TRBV13 with TRBJ1-1, with D perhaps TRBD1 (5 bases). The CDR3 extends over 14 amino acids. Trimming left V 1 base short and J 1 base short, with 7 bases between. The germline gives CDR1 PRHDT, CDR2 FYEKMQ (reference sequence). The DNA of the CDR3 is TGTGCCAGCAGCTTAGAGACAGCGAACACTGAAGCTTTCTTT. Its translation: CASSLETANTEAFF.

CDR3 coding DNA: TGTGCCAGCAGTGAAGGGGTACAGGGTAACAATGAGCAGTTCTTC. Its protein product is CASSEGVQGNNEQFF. The chain carries TRBV6-1 and TRBJ2-1; D might be TRBD1 (6 bases). V dropped 1 base and J dropped 5 bases, with 12 bases sitting between them. This CDR3 is built from 15 residues. Germline-derived CDR1 and CDR2 are MNHNS and SASEGT.

The DNA of the CDR3 is TGTGCCAGCAGCTACCGGACCGACACAGATACGCAGTATTTT. Translating gives CASSYRTDTDTQYF. The chain recombines TRBV3-1 (or the pseudogene TRBV3-2) with TRBJ2-3, with D uncertain. Germline V gene lookup returns CDR1 LGHDT and CDR2 YNNKEL (reference sequence). V lost 5 bases to trimming and J lost 2 bases, with 11 bases between them. CDR3 length: 14 amino acids.

This clone turned up a few times. The J gene is TRBJ1-1, the V gene TRBV7-3; no reliable D call. From germline, CDR1 is SGHTA and CDR2 FQGTGA. Trimming removed 6 bases at V and 0 bases at J, with 8 bases between. The CDR3 loop spans 13 amino acids. The CDR3 sequence: CASSNTVNTEAFF. The CDR3 DNA is TGTGCCAGCAGTAATACAGTGAACACTGAAGCTTTCTTT.

The rearrangement joins TRBV6-5 to TRBJ2-5; no reliable D call. Germline assignment: CDR1 MNHEY and CDR2 SVGAGI. V was clipped by 7 bases and J by 1 base, with 4 bases between them. The CDR3 has 11 residues. CDR3 DNA: TGTGCCAGCACCAGCCAAGAGACCCAGTACTTC. It yields the protein CASTSQETQYF.

The chain employs TRBV3-1 (or the pseudogene TRBV3-2) and TRBJ2-3; maybe TRBD1 (7 bases). The V gene lost 4 bases and the J gene lost 2 bases, with 19 bases spanning the gap. The CDR3 spans 17 residues. Per the germline V gene, CDR1 is LGHDT and CDR2 is YNNKEL (reference sequence). CDR3 sequence reads: CASSRSVAGTVTDTQYF. For the CDR3, the DNA is TGTGCCAGCAGCCGCTCGGTGGCGGGGACAGTCACAGATACGCAGTATTTT.

J is TRBJ1-5 and V is TRBV6-5, with TRBD1 identical over 7 bases. Germline CDR1 and CDR2: MNHEY and SVGAGI. V was pared by 5 bases and J by 2 bases, with 3 bases of the junction left unmatched. There are 14 residues in the CDR3. CDR3 sequence reads: CASSPTGGNQPQHF. In DNA, the CDR3 is TGTGCCAGCAGTCCCACAGGGGGCAATCAGCCCCAGCATTTT.

The V gene is TRBV11-2, the J gene TRBJ1-1; D call uncertain. The CDR3 runs to 14 residues. Germline CDR1 is SGHAT and CDR2 is FQNNGV. The V gene lost 5 bases and the J gene lost 0 bases, with 10 bases spanning the gap. Here the CDR3 reads CASSPRALNTEAFF. Here the CDR3 DNA reads TGTGCCAGCAGCCCTCGAGCCCTGAACACTGAAGCTTTCTTT.

The J gene is TRBJ1-1, the V gene TRBV2; D might be TRBD1 (5 bases). Trimming left V 8 bases short and J 0 bases short, with 13 bases between. There are 14 residues in the CDR3. Germline V gives CDR1 SNHLY, CDR2 FYNNEI. This CDR3 reads CASLRGGVNTEAFF. The CDR3 DNA is TGTGCCAGCCTACGTGGGGGGGTGAACACTGAAGCTTTCTTT. Complete variable domain (other parts from reference TRBV2 and TRBJ1-1): EPEVTQTPSHQVTQMGQEVILRCVPISNHLYFYWYRQILGQKVEFLVSFYNNEISEKSEIFDDQFSVERPDGSNFTLKIRSTKLEDSAMYFCASLRGGVNTEAFFGQGTRLTVV.

V usage is TRBV5-1 and J usage is TRBJ1-1, with no clear D. From germline, CDR1 is SGHRS and CDR2 YFSETQ. Trimming left V 0 bases short and J 11 bases short, with 8 bases between. The CDR3 contains 11 residues. As DNA, the CDR3 is TGCGCCAGCAGCTTGGGGAGTACCGCTTTCTTT. Protein sequence: CASSLGSTAFF.

This clone has only one observation. The gene calls are TRBV2 and TRBJ2-7, with 7 bases lining up with TRBD1. V gave up 6 bases and J gave up 2 bases; unmatched junction bases: 10. Germline V lookup: CDR1 SNHLY, CDR2 FYNNEI. The CDR3 runs 15 residues. The CDR3 protein is CASREYRTGAYEQYF. The CDR3 nucleotides are TGTGCCAGCAGAGAGTACCGTACAGGGGCCTACGAGCAGTACTTC. Full variable domain (outside the CDR3, taken from reference TRBV2 and TRBJ2-7): EPEVTQTPSHQVTQMGQEVILRCVPISNHLYFYWYRQILGQKVEFLVSFYNNEISEKSEIFDDQFSVERPDGSNFTLKIRSTKLEDSAMYFCASREYRTGAYEQYFGPGTRLTVT.

The chain uses TRBV7-9 and TRBJ1-1, with D possibly matching TRBD1 (5 bases). In germline, CDR1 is SEHNR, CDR2 FQNEAQ (reference sequence). Trimming cost V 3 bases and J 2 bases, with 10 bases left between them. The CDR3 runs to 14 residues. CDR3 bases: TGTGCCAGCAGCTTCCGGGACGACAACACTGAAGCTTTCTTT. Protein product: CASSFRDDNTEAFF.

The chain combines TRBV7-9 with TRBJ2-2, with 7 bases aligning to TRBD2. The CDR3 totals 17 residues. Germline V gene sequence: CDR1 SEHNR, CDR2 FQNEAQ (reference sequence). Losses at the gene ends were 4 bases for V and 3 bases for J; bases not matched to a gene: 11. In nucleotides, the CDR3 is TGTGCCAGCAGCTCGCCTTGGGAGGGGAAAGACACCGGGGAGCTGTTTTTT. Protein product: CASSSPWEGKDTGELFF.

About this clone itself: One base away lies a much larger clone, so this may be a sequencing read error. This chain joins TRBV5-1 and TRBJ2-3, with a weak D call TRBD2 (6 bases). Germline V gene lookup returns CDR1 SGHRS and CDR2 YFSETQ. V lost 6 bases and J lost 5, with 7 bases in between. This CDR3 spans 11 amino acids. DNA of the CDR3: TGCGCCAGCAAAGCGGGAGATACGCAGTATTTT. Amino acid sequence: CASKAGDTQYF.

This clone was observed a handful of times. This chain links TRBV12-5 with TRBJ1-5, with D tentatively TRBD1 (5 bases). The CDR3 runs to 15 residues. V was pared by 4 bases and J by 4 bases, with 14 bases between. Germline V lookup: CDR1 LGHNT, CDR2 FRNRAP. The CDR3 region has the DNA TGTGCTAGTGGTTCCGCCCGGGACCCAAATCAGCCCCAGCATTTT. This gives the protein CASGSARDPNQPQHF.

By its share, this clone is medium-sized. This sequence joins TRBV14 and TRBJ1-1; D might be TRBD1 (6 bases). The V gene's germline CDR1 is SGHDN and CDR2 FVKESK. Trimming stripped 4 bases from V and 5 bases from J, with 14 bases between. CDR3 length: 14 amino acids. CDR3 sequence: CASSLTGSPTEAFF. CDR3 nucleotides: TGTGCCAGCAGCCTGACAGGTAGTCCGACTGAAGCTTTCTTT.